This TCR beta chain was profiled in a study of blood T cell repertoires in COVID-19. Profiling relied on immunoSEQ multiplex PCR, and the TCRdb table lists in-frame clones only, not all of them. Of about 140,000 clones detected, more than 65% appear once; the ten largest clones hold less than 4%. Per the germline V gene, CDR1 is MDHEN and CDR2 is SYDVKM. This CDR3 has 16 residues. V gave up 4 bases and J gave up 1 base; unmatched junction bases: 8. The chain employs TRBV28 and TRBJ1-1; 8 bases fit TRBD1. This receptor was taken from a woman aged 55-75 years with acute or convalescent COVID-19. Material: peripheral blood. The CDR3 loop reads CASSSLPGTGNTEAFF. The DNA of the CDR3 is TGTGCCAGCAGTTCACTACCCGGGACAGGGAACACTGAAGCTTTCTTT.